This TCR beta chain emerged from a study of technical replicates of blood from a handful of donors (TCRdb year 2017). On this clone: Its antigen target is currently unknown. The input lacks base qualities; no much larger clone sits a single base away.

Spanning cysteine to phenylalanine, the CDR3 consists of 13 amino acids. Solely the CDR3 DNA is kept, with 39 bases framed from the first base. CDR1 and CDR2 were assigned from the germline V gene as SNHLY and FYNNEI. V and J are trimmed by 6 bases and 7 bases, and the gene matches miss 6 bases of the junction. Library prep was done by the immunoSEQ multiplex PCR assay. TCRdb stores this immuneACCESS table with in-frame sequences only. Part of the clones is absent; in the studies checked, under half of the shortfall reflects unresolved V genes, and no reason is known for the rest. This sample comprises 70,000 to 85,000 clones, around 95% of them detected only once. The ten biggest clones cover approximately 0.24% of the sample.

The sequenced sample was T cells isolated from PBMCs. The V gene is TRBV2 and the J gene is TRBJ1-2; TRBD1 matches 9 bases in the middle. This sequence originates from a human donor in good health. The bases read TGTGCCAGCAGGGGGGACAGGGACTTTGGCTACACCTTC. It translates as CASRGDRDFGYTF.